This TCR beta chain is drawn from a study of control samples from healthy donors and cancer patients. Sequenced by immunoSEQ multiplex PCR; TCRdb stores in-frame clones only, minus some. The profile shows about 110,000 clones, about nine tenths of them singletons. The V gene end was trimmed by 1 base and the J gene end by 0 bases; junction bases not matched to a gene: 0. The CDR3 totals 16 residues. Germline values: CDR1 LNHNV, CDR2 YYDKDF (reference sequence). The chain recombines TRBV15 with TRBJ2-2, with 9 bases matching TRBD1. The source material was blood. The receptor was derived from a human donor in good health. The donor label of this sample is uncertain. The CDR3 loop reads CATSRGQGANTGELFF. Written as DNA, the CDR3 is TGTGCCACCAGCAGAGGACAGGGGGCGAACACCGGGGAGCTGTTTTTT.